This is a list of T cell receptor beta chains from one sample in a study of tumor-infiltrating lymphocytes in primary liver carcinoma. One entry per CDR3 protein results from TCRdb running MiXCR on the multiplex PCR reads. The sample carries more than 75,000 distinct CDR3 sequences, approximately 72% recorded once. Sequenced material: liver tumor tissue from sampling region 1. These receptors originate from a man aged 40-50 years with primary liver carcinoma and hepatitis B virus infection. CDR3s include the opening cysteine and the closing phenylalanine or tryptophan. A D gene is named only where the DNA matches it firmly. The listing skips clone size in some rows; elsewhere it reads once, few, many or a size class.

TRBV12-3/TRBV12-4	TRBJ2-1	.	TRBD2	TGTGCCAGCACCCCTGGGACTAGCGGCCTCAATGAGCAGTCCTTC	CASTPGTSGLNEQSF
TRBV11-1	TRBJ2-2	.	.	TGTGCCAGCCTACTAGCCGGCGGGGAGCTGTTTTTT	CASLLAGGELFF
TRBV7-8	TRBJ2-7	.	.	TGTGCCAGCAACTTAGCCCTCTCCCACGAGCAGTATTTC	CASNLALSHEQYF
TRBV11-2	TRBJ1-1	.	.	TGTGCCAACAGCTTACATGAAAACACTGAAGCTATCTTT	CANSLHENTEAIF
TRBV4-1	TRBJ2-1	.	.	TGCACCAGCAGCCAAGGGCCCACTAGTGGGGACTACAATGAGCAGTTCTTC	CTSSQGPTSGDYNEQFF
TRBV30	TRBJ2-1	many	.	TGTGCCTGGAGTTGGTTCGGCAAATACAATGAGCAGTTCTTC	CAWSWFGKYNEQFF
TRBV29-1	TRBJ2-2	.	.	TGCAGCGTTCGGCGAGAGGCACTGAACACCGGGGAGCTGTTTTTT	CSVRREALNTGELFF
TRBV15	TRBJ2-3	.	.	TGTGCCACCAGCAGGTGGGAGAAAGATACGCAGTATTTT	CATSRWEKDTQYF
TRBV29-1	TRBJ2-3	once	TRBD2	TGCAGCGTCAGGGTAGCGGGAGGGCCGAGGGATACGCAGTATTTT	CSVRVAGGPRDTQYF
TRBV4-2	TRBJ2-5	.	TRBD2	TGTGCCAGCATCCAAGGTTGGGGACTAGCCGTAGAGACCCAGTACTTC	CASIQGWGLAVETQYF
TRBV14	TRBJ2-7	many	.	TGTGCCAGCAGCCAAGGTTTGCGGACCGCCCACGAGCAGTACTTC	CASSQGLRTAHEQYF
TRBV4-2	TRBJ1-1	few	.	TGTGCCAGCAACCAAGATCGGACAGTGACTGAAGCTTTCTTC	CASNQDRTVTEAFF
TRBV6-1	TRBJ2-7	.	.	TGTGGCAGCAGTGTAATGGCACACCGGGGTGACGGGCAGTACTTC	CGSSVMAHRGDGQYF
TRBV19	TRBJ1-1	.	.	TGTGCCAGTAGTATAGGGGGAGGACAGCCGACTGAAGCTTTCTTT	CASSIGGGQPTEAFF
TRBV28	TRBJ1-1	few	.	TGTGCCAGCAGATCAAGCGGGACACTAAGGAACACTGAAGCTTTCTTT	CASRSSGTLRNTEAFF
TRBV12-3/TRBV12-4	TRBJ1-5	.	.	TGTGCGAGCAGATCCCAGGTGTCGGGGCCCCAGCATTTT	CASRSQVSGPQHF
TRBV7-8	TRBJ2-5	many	TRBD1	TGTGCCAGCAGCCCTCGGACAGGGCAAGAGACCCAGTACTTC	CASSPRTGQETQYF
TRBV11-2	TRBJ2-5	.	.	TGTGCCAGCAGCTCGTTCTACAGGGATGAACAGACCCAGTACTTC	CASSSFYRDEQTQYF
TRBV29-1	TRBJ1-5	medium-sized	.	TGCAGCGTTCGGGACAATTACAATCAGCCCCAGCATTTT	CSVRDNYNQPQHF
TRBV6-5	TRBJ2-1	.	.	TGTGCCATCAGTGTACTGGCGGGATCCTACAATGAGCAGTTCTTC	CAISVLAGSYNEQFF
TRBV11-2	TRBJ2-5	once	.	TGTGCCAGCGGCTCCACGGGGATATTATTGTCCCAGCACTTC	CASGSTGILLSQHF
TRBV5-6	TRBJ1-1	.	.	TGTGTCAGCAGCTTGTTGGCGGATGCGGGGGCTCAAATTCTCTTT	CVSSLLADAGAQILF
TRBV7-8	TRBJ2-1	.	TRBD2	TGTGCCAGCAGCTTAGGCCCTAGCGGGTGGTACGATGAGCAGTCCTTC	CASSLGPSGWYDEQSF
TRBV7-8	TRBJ2-7	.	.	TGTGCCAGCAACTTAATAGGGGGGTCCTACGAGAAGTACTTC	CASNLIGGSYEKYF
TRBV19	TRBJ1-1	.	.	TGTGCCTGTAGTATAAGGCCTCGAAGCACTGAAGCTTTCTTT	CACSIRPRSTEAFF
TRBV5-1	TRBJ2-3	.	TRBD2	TGCGCCAGCAGCTTGCAACGGGAGGCATGTACGCAGTATTTT	CASSLQREACTQYF
TRBV30	TRBJ2-7	once	.	TGTGCCTGGAGCCTCAGACGGGAGAGGGGGCGTTACGAGCAATACTTC	CAWSLRRERGRYEQYF
TRBV19	TRBJ2-7	few	.	TGTGCCAGTAATAGAGTAGCGGATATTGGGGAGCAGTACTTC	CASNRVADIGEQYF
TRBV6-6	TRBJ2-5	.	.	TGTGCCAGAAGTACCGAAGATACCCAGTACTTC	CARSTEDTQYF
TRBV5-5	TRBJ2-6	.	.	TGTGCCAGCAGCCAAGCAACTGTTATCTCTGGGGCCAACGTCCTGGCTTTC	CASSQATVISGANVLAF
TRBV5-1	TRBJ2-2	.	.	TGCGTCAGCAGCCCTCTGTCTAGTGTTGAATCCAATCCCGGGGAGCTGTTTTTT	CVSSPLSSVESNPGELFF
TRBV11-2	TRBJ2-2	.	.	TGTGCCAGCAGCTACACGAACACCTGGGAGCTGCTTTTC	CASSYTNTWELLF
TRBV29-1	TRBJ2-7	.	.	TGCAGCGTACGGAGTGACGAGCAGTACTTC	CSVRSDEQYF
TRBV6-6	TRBJ2-1	many	TRBD2	TGTGCCAGCAGTTTCGGTAGCGGGGATTACAATGAGCAGTTCTTC	CASSFGSGDYNEQFF
TRBV20-1	TRBJ1-5	few	.	TGCAGTGCCGGGGCGGGGAATCAGCCCCAGCATTTT	CSAGAGNQPQHF
TRBV11-2	TRBJ1-3	.	TRBD1	TGTACCAGCAGCTACATGGGACAGGGGGCCACCAAATATTTT	CTSSYMGQGATKYF
TRBV14	TRBJ2-1	.	.	TGTGCCAGCAGCCAAGATGGGAGTTTCTACAATGAGCGGTCCTTC	CASSQDGSFYNERSF
TRBV7-3	TRBJ2-1	few	TRBD2	TGTGCCAGCAGCCCCCGGGGGGGCCAGGGGAATGAGCAGTTCTTC	CASSPRGGQGNEQFF
TRBV6-1	TRBJ2-5	.	.	TGTGGCGGCAGTGGCCCCAGGAAGCTCCAAGAGACCCAGTACTTC	CGGSGPRKLQETQYF
TRBV4-1	TRBJ2-7	.	.	TGTGCCAGCATACCGGGGCCGGGCTCCTACGAGCAGTACTTC	CASIPGPGSYEQYF
TRBV11-1	TRBJ2-7	.	.	TGTGCCAGTGGCTTAGAATCAAGTCTCTCCTACGAGCAGTACTTC	CASGLESSLSYEQYF
TRBV29-1	TRBJ2-1	many	.	TGCAGCGTCAGAGGGGACTCCTACAATGAGCAGTTCTTC	CSVRGDSYNEQFF
TRBV20-1	TRBJ1-5	.	.	TGCAGTGCTAGACAGGGGATATATCAGCCCCAGCATTTT	CSARQGIYQPQHF
TRBV5-1	TRBJ2-3	.	TRBD1	TGCGCCAGCAGCTATGGGACAGGGAGAGGTAGGACAGATACAAAGTATTTT	CASSYGTGRGRTDTKYF
TRBV29-1	TRBJ2-1	.	TRBD1	TGCAGCGTAGCCGGGACAGGGCGTCTACAGCAGTCCTTC	CSVAGTGRLQQSF
TRBV4-1	TRBJ2-1	.	.	TGCGCCAGCAGCCCCCAATTGCGCAGCTCCTACAATGAGCAGTTCTTC	CASSPQLRSSYNEQFF
TRBV4-1	TRBJ2-1	.	.	TGCGCCAGCAAGCAGGTTTCTAGCAGCTCAGGGGAGCAGTTCTTC	CASKQVSSSSGEQFF
TRBV10-2	TRBJ2-5	many	.	TGCGCCAGCAGTGAGTTTGGGGAGAAGACCCAGTACTTC	CASSEFGEKTQYF
TRBV12-3/TRBV12-4	TRBJ1-2	many	.	TGTGCCAGCAGTTGGATTACAGGAGATGGCTACACCTTC	CASSWITGDGYTF
TRBV5-5	TRBJ2-3	.	.	TGTGCCAGCAGCTTGGGCCATTTGACAGTCGCAGATACGCAGTATTTT	CASSLGHLTVADTQYF
TRBV12-3/TRBV12-4	TRBJ2-5	.	TRBD2	TGTGTCAGCGGGGGCTACCAAGAGACCCAGTACTTC	CVSGGYQETQYF
TRBV12-3/TRBV12-4	TRBJ2-1	.	TRBD1	TGCGCCAGCAGTGGGACAGTGATAAGCAATGAGCAGTTCTTC	CASSGTVISNEQFF